This T cell receptor (beta chain) was retrieved from a study of T cell responses to AZD1222 COVID-19 vaccine. About this clone: What it recognizes is unknown.

Germline-derived CDR1 and CDR2 are SNHLY and FYNNEI. Trimming left V 7 bases short and J 5 bases short, with 12 bases between. The CDR3 sequence is 13 residues long. TCRdb's copy holds only in-frame clones and misses some; the assay was immunoSEQ multiplex PCR. This table holds 150,000 or so clones, 70% to 90% found once. General study findings and limits: Baseline testing showed seropositivity in only 6 or 7 AZD1222 recipients. The donor group comprised mostly white British people and more females; the analysis possibly underestimated clonal diversity. Vaccine-related CD4 TCRs covered spike, predominating at 160-218 and 743-854.

The sequences come from peripheral blood, collected on day 0 of AZD1222 vaccination. This clonotype originated in an adult in good health. V and J are TRBV2 and TRBJ2-1, with D unclear. The CDR3 coding sequence is TGTGCCAGCATTAGAACGGTTAACAATGAGCAGTTCTTC. Translating it yields CASIRTVNNEQFF.